The clone carrying this TCR beta chain was counted only a few times. Its matching antigen is unknown. The data stem from a study of early T cells in non-severe SARS-CoV-2 infection. Study-level points and caveats: CD4 and private specificities were missed by VDJdb matching, which favored anti-spike CD8 responses.

Individually, cDNA molecules had unique molecular identifiers attached to them. TCRdb processed the 5' RACE reads anew with MiXCR; each CDR3 protein has one entry. The sample lists 53,000 or so distinct CDR3 sequences; about 7.8% were seen once. The origin of this receptor is an adult who was a healthcare worker with PCR-confirmed SARS-CoV-2 infection or an uninfected control (not recorded which). Specimen: whole blood.

CDR3 residues: CASSFNGPTYEQYF. For the CDR3, the DNA is TGTGCCAGCAGCTTTAACGGGCCGACCTACGAGCAGTACTTC. This chain joins TRBV5-4 and TRBJ2-7; D gene unclear. The germline V and J ends were trimmed by 2 bases and 2 bases, with 11 bases remaining between them. CDR1 and CDR2 (germline): SGHNT, YYREEE (reference sequence). This CDR3 is 14 amino acids long. Combining the CDR3 with reference TRBV5-4 and TRBJ2-7 gives the whole variable domain ETGVTQSPTHLIKTRGQQVTLRCSSQSGHNTVSWYQQALGQGPQFIFQYYREEENGRGNFPPRFSGLQFPNYSSELNVNALELDDSALYLCASSFNGPTYEQYFGPGTRLTVT.